This TCR beta chain originates from a study of beta chain features in type 1 diabetes. This clone appeared a few times. All of the isolated RNA was reverse transcribed, so expressed TCRB transcripts were sequenced. Libraries were prepared by immunoSEQ multiplex PCR; TCRdb keeps only in-frame clonotypes and omits some of them. Altogether fewer than 400,000 clones are present, less than 10% being singletons, with the ten largest covering more than 0.4%. The CDR3 covers 11 residues. Germline CDR1 reads SNHLY; CDR2 reads FYNNEI. The ends were cut back, 10 bases at V and 7 bases at J, with 13 bases in the middle.

The TCR sequence derives from a young woman in good health. Sequenced material: central memory CD4+ T cells from blood. This sequence joins TRBV2 and TRBJ1-1, with D unclear. The CDR3 is CANSEGREAFF. As DNA, the CDR3 is TGTGCCAACTCAGAAGGGCGTGAAGCTTTCTTT.